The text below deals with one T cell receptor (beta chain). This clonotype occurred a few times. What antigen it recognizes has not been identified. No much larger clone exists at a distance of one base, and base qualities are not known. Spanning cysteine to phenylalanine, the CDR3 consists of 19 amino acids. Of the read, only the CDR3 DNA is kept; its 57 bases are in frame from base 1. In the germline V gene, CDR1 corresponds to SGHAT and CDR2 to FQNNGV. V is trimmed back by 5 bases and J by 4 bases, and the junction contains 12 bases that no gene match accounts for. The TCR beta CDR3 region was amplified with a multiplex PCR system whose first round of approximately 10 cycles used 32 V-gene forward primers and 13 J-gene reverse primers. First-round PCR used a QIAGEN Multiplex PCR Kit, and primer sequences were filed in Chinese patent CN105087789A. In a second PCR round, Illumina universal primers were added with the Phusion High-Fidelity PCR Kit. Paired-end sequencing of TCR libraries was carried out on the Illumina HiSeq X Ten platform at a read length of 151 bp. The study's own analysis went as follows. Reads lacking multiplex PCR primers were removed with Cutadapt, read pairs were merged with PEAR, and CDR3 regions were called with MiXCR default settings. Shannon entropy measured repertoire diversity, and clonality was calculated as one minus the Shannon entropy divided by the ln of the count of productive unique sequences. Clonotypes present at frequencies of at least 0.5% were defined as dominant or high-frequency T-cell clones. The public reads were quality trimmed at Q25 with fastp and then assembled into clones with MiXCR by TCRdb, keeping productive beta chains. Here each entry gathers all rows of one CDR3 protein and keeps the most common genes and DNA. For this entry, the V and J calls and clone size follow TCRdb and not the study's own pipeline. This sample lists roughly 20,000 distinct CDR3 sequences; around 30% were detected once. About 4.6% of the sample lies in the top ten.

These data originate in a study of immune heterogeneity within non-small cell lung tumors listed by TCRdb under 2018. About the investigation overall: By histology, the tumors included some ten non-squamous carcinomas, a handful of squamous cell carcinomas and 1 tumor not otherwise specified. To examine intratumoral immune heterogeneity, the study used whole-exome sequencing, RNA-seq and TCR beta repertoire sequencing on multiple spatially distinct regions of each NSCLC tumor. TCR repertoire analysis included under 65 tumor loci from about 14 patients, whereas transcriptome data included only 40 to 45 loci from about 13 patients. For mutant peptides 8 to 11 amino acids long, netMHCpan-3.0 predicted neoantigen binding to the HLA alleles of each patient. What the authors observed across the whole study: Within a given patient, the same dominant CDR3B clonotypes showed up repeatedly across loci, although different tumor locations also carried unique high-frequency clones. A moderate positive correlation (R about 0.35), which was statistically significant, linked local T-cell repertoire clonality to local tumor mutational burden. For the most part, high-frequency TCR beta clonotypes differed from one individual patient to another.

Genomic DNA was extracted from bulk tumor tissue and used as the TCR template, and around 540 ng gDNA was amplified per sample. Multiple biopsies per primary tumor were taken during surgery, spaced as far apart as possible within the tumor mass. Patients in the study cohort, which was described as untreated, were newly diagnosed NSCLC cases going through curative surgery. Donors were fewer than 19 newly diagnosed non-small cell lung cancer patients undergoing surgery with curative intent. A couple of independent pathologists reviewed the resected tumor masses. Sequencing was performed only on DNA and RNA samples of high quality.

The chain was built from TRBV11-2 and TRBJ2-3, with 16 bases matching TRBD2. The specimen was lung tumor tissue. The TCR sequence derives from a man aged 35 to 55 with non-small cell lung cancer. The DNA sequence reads TGTGCCAGCAGCCCTCCCGGGACTAGCGGGAGGGCCGCGGCAGATACGCAGTATTTT. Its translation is CASSPPGTSGRAAADTQYF.